This T cell receptor beta chain stems from a study of blood T cell repertoires in COVID-19. Data came from immunoSEQ multiplex PCR; TCRdb stores just in-frame clones and leaves some out. The table has over 55,000 clones, roughly four fifths seen once; the top ten hold about a tenth. This clone was detected once. Sequenced sample: peripheral blood. The sequence derives from an elderly man with COVID-19, enrolled during active disease.

The CDR3 here is CASSPRTETYNEQFF. The CDR3 nucleotides read TGCGCCAGCAGCCCCAGGACAGAGACCTACAATGAGCAGTTCTTC. The V gene is TRBV5-1, the J gene TRBJ2-1; the D gene is possibly TRBD1 (6 bases). The germline gives CDR1 SGHRS, CDR2 YFSETQ. The CDR3 runs 15 residues. Trimming cost V 4 bases and J 2 bases, with 13 bases left between them.